This T cell receptor beta chain was sequenced for a study of cytomegalovirus exposure and HLA in healthy donors. Amplification used 60 Vbeta primers and 13 Jbeta primers. Some clones are missing from TCRdb's copy, which holds only in-frame ones; the method was immunoSEQ multiplex PCR. The data show about 120,000 clones, with 76% seen just once and roughly 13% held by the top ten. The junction had 13 bases not matched to a gene; V was cut back by 5 bases and J by 5 bases. This CDR3 spans 16 amino acids. Germline lookup yields CDR1 MDHEN and CDR2 SYDVKM. Study outcomes and limitations: Association of roughly 18,000 TCR beta sequences with HLA alleles was found at 0.05 false discovery rate in a later analysis.

For this clone: Its specificity is not known.

The sequencing sample was made of PBMCs. This clonotype originated in a man aged 30 to 39 in good health and CMV-seropositive. The J gene is TRBJ2-5, the V gene TRBV28; 8 nucleotides agree with TRBD1. The CDR3 DNA sequence: TGTGCCAGCAGTGGGGAGTGGACAGGGCCTATCGAGACCCAGTACTTC. This sequence encodes CASSGEWTGPIETQYF. Complete variable domain (other parts from reference TRBV28 and TRBJ2-5): DVKVTQSSRYLVKRTGEKVFLECVQDMDHENMFWYRQDPGLGLRLIYFSYDVKMKEKGDIPEGYSVSREKKERFSLILESASTNQTSMYLCASSGEWTGPIETQYFGPGTRLLVL.